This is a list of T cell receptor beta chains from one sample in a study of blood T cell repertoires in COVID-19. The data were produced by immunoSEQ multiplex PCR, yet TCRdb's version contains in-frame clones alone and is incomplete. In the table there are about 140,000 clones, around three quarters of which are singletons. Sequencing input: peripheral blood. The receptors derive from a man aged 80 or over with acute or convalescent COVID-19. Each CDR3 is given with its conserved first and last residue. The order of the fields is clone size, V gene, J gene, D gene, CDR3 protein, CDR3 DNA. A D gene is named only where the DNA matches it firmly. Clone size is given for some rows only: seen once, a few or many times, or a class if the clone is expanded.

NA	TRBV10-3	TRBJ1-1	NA	CASRLGVNTEAFF	TGTGCCTCTAGATTAGGCGTAAACACTGAAGCTTTCTTT
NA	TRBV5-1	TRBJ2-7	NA	CASSLDPTVYEQYF	TGCGCCAGCAGCTTGGACCCAACGGTCTACGAGCAGTACTTC
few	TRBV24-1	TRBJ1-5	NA	CATSGAGWQPQHF	TGTGCCACCAGTGGGGCAGGCTGGCAGCCCCAGCATTTT
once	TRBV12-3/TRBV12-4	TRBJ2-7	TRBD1	CASSWDRYEQYF	TGTGCCAGCAGTTGGGACAGGTACGAGCAGTACTTC
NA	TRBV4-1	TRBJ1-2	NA	CASSQVHLTDDYGYTF	TGCGCCAGCAGCCAAGTCCACCTGACAGACGACTATGGCTACACCTTC
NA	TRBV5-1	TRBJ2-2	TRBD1	CASSLFGQGRAGELFF	TGCGCCAGCAGCTTATTCGGACAGGGACGGGCCGGGGAGCTGTTTTTT
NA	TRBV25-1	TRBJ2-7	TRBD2	CASSAGLAGVTYEQYF	TGTGCCAGCAGCGCGGGACTAGCGGGGGTAACCTACGAGCAGTACTTC
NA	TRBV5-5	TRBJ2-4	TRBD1	CASSPALGQGNIQYF	TGTGCCAGCAGCCCGGCCCTGGGACAGGGAAACATTCAGTACTTC
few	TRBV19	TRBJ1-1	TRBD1	CASSMDREAAEAFF	TGTGCCAGTAGTATGGACAGGGAGGCGGCTGAAGCTTTCTTT
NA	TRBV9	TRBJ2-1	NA	CASSVGFGGSYNEQFF	TGTGCCAGCAGCGTAGGTTTTGGGGGGTCCTACAATGAGCAGTTCTTC
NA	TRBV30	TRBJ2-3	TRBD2	CAWSSGGGGRTDTQYF	TGTGCCTGGAGTTCGGGTGGGGGAGGGCGCACAGATACGCAGTATTTT